Shown below are 12 T cell receptor beta chains from a single sample sequenced in a study of blood T cell repertoires in COVID-19. The table came from immunoSEQ multiplex PCR; TCRdb's copy has only in-frame clones and leaves some out. Found here are more than 400,000 clones, 87% of them singletons; the top ten hold around 0.64%. Material for sequencing was PBMCs or T cells enriched from blood (not recorded which). The receptor set was obtained from a woman aged 18-29 years who had recovered from COVID-19.

V and J are TRBV5-4 and TRBJ1-2, with TRBD1 as a possible D gene (6 bases). Germline values: CDR1 SGHNT, CDR2 YYREEE (reference sequence). CDR3 size: 15 residues. Between the trimmed V and J ends, which lost 3 bases and 8 bases, there was a span of 20 bases. CDR3 sequence: CASSSRDNELRGYTF. Here the CDR3 DNA reads TGTGCCAGCAGCTCCCGGGACAACGAACTAAGGGGCTACACCTTC.

The chain employs TRBV3-1 (or the pseudogene TRBV3-2) and TRBJ1-1, with TRBD1 matching 7 bases. Germline values: CDR1 LGHDT, CDR2 YNNKEL (reference sequence). This CDR3 spans 12 amino acids. The J segment lost 11 bases and the V segment lost 0 bases, leaving 3 bases of the junction unmatched. CDR3 sequence: CASSQDDRVAFF. DNA of the CDR3: TGTGCCAGCAGCCAAGATGACAGGGTGGCTTTCTTT.

This clone was detected a few times. The CDR3: CASSPGGTEAFF. CDR3 nucleotide sequence: TGCGCCAGCAGCCCCGGGGGCACTGAAGCTTTCTTT. This chain joins TRBV10-1 and TRBJ1-1, with D possibly being TRBD1 (5 bases). The ends were cut back, 6 bases at V and 4 bases at J, with 9 bases in the middle. CDR1 and CDR2 (germline): WNHNN, SYGVQD (reference sequence). This CDR3 region has 12 residues.

The chain has TRBV29-1 and TRBJ1-4; TRBD1 matches 8 bases. V dropped 3 bases and J dropped 3; count of bases not matched to a gene: 6. Germline CDR1 is SQVTM and CDR2 is ANQGSEA. This CDR3 has 15 residues. The CDR3 DNA reads TGCAGCGTTGACACTGGACAGGGTGCTAATGAAAAACTGTTTTTT. Translated, it gives CSVDTGQGANEKLFF.

The rearrangement joins TRBV6-2 or TRBV6-3 to TRBJ1-6; D is possibly TRBD1 (5 bases). The V end lost 8 bases, the J end lost 9 bases, and 20 bases lay between the germline ends. The CDR3 spans 15 residues. CDR1 and CDR2 from the germline V gene are MNHEY and SVGEGT. This CDR3 is CASRPWGLSLSPLHF. As DNA, the CDR3 is TGTGCCAGCCGCCCCTGGGGACTGTCCCTTTCACCCCTCCACTTT.

Regarding this clone: One end of the junction is discordant with germline, which a read error may explain. The chain uses TRBV12-3 or TRBV12-4 and TRBJ1-1; D is possibly TRBD1 (5 bases). This CDR3 region has 10 residues. The CDR3 coding sequence is TGTGCCAGCAGTATGGGGCTTCCCCATTTT. Its protein product is CASSMGLPHF.

The chain carries TRBV9 and TRBJ2-2; D remains ambiguous. CDR3 size: 14 residues. The germline V gene encodes CDR1 SGDLS and CDR2 YYNGEE. The ends were cut back, 1 base at V and 6 bases at J, with 10 bases in the middle. The CDR3, as DNA: TGTGCCAGCAGCGTAAACCCGAGCGCCGGGGAGCTGTTTTTT. Protein product: CASSVNPSAGELFF.

The CDR3 region has the DNA TGTGCCAGCAGCCCGGGACAGGGGTTTAGCAATCAGCCCCAGCATTTT. Protein sequence: CASSPGQGFSNQPQHF. The chain combines TRBV5-5 with TRBJ1-5; 10 bases fit TRBD1. This CDR3 spans 16 amino acids. CDR1 SGHKS and CDR2 YYEKEE come from the germline V gene (reference sequence). V lost 4 bases to trimming and J lost 0 bases; unmatched junction nucleotides: 4.

This clone was seen repeatedly, ten times or more. The CDR3 DNA sequence: TGTGCCAGCAGTTTCCCAGAATACTATGGCTACACCTTC. Its protein is CASSFPEYYGYTF. The chain recombines TRBV12-3 or TRBV12-4 with TRBJ1-2; D is uncertain. This CDR3 region has 13 residues. Between the trimmed V and J ends, which lost 3 bases and 3 bases, there was a span of 8 bases.

This sequence joins TRBV5-4 and TRBJ1-3; tentative D call: TRBD1 (6 bases). This CDR3 is 15 amino acids long. Germline V gives CDR1 SGHNT, CDR2 YYREEE (reference sequence). Deletions cut 2 bases from V and 3 bases from J, with 12 bases between. CDR3 bases: TGTGCCAGCAGCTTCGCAGGGGAGCATGGAAACACCATATATTTT. Translated: CASSFAGEHGNTIYF. The full variable domain, with the rest looked up from reference TRBV5-4 and TRBJ1-3, is ETGVTQSPTHLIKTRGQQVTLRCSSQSGHNTVSWYQQALGQGPQFIFQYYREEENGRGNFPPRFSGLQFPNYSSELNVNALELDDSALYLCASSFAGEHGNTIYFGEGSWLTVV.

This sequence joins TRBV5-1 and TRBJ2-2; tentatively, D is TRBD1 (7 bases). Germline V CDR1 and CDR2: SGHRS, YFSETQ. V gave up 7 bases and J gave up 0 bases, with 16 bases separating them. The CDR3 totals 16 residues. The CDR3 DNA reads TGCGCCAGCGCCCAGGGGGGCTCGACGAACACCGGGGAGCTGTTTTTT. This encodes CASAQGGSTNTGELFF.

The chain combines TRBV3-1 (or the pseudogene TRBV3-2) with TRBJ2-2; 7 bases fit TRBD2. V was clipped by 8 bases and J by 2 bases; unmatched bases: 5. The V gene's germline CDR1 is LGHDT and CDR2 YNNKEL (reference sequence). The CDR3 sequence is 14 residues long. CDR3 region: CASGGTTNTGELFF. CDR3 sequence (DNA): TGTGCCAGCGGGGGGACTACAAACACCGGGGAGCTGTTTTTT.